This T cell receptor beta chain was documented in a study of patients and donors after allogeneic stem cell transplantation. TCRdb ran MiXCR on the RT-PCR reads and lists one entry per CDR3 protein. The data contain over 130,000 distinct CDR3 sequences, about a third of them singletons. Looked up from germline, CDR1 is LGHDT and CDR2 is YNNKEL (reference sequence). J was trimmed by 10 bases and V by 4 bases; bases with no gene match: 7. The CDR3 is 13 residues long. Sequenced sample: blood, either unsorted or a sorted T cell fraction (not recorded which). The chain combines TRBV3-1 with TRBJ2-1; 7 bases are shared with TRBD2. The TCR originated in a human donor who was either an allogeneic HSCT recipient or a stem cell or donor lymphocyte infusion donor (not recorded which). It is not recorded whose cells these are; they may come from a transplant donor. The CDR3 DNA is TGTGCCAGCAGCCTCTCTAGCGGTGGGGAGCAGTTCTTC. Translation: CASSLSSGGEQFF.